Shown below are 32 T cell receptor beta chains from a single sample sequenced in a study of T cell changes during pregnancy in multiple sclerosis. Produced via immunoSEQ multiplex PCR; TCRdb's table is partial and in-frame only. Of about 42,000 clones in the sample, around four fifths are singletons; the top ten hold about 0.64%. The sequencing here drew on CD4+ T cells from peripheral blood mononuclear cells, taken before pregnancy. All receptors come from a female donor with multiple sclerosis, enrolled in a pregnancy study.

With respect to this clone: This could be a read error, since a much larger clone is one nucleotide away. The chain couples TRBV5-6 to TRBJ1-3, with TRBD1 as a possible D gene (5 bases). Germline CDR1 SGHDT, CDR2 YYEEEE. There are 19 residues in the CDR3. As DNA, the CDR3 is TGTGCCAGCAGCCCGTGGTACCGGGTCGGGACTTTCTCTGGAAACACCGTATATTTT. This encodes CASSPWYRVGTFSGNTVYF.

This rearrangement joins TRBV6-5 to TRBJ2-3; D is ambiguous. Germline values: CDR1 MNHEY, CDR2 SVGAGI. This CDR3 spans 11 amino acids. V lost 4 bases and J 5 bases, leaving 4 bases between the germline ends. The CDR3 protein is CASSSRDTQYF. In DNA form, the CDR3 reads TGTGCCAGCAGTTCTAGAGATACGCAGTATTTT.

The table lists this clone with a few counts. This chain uses TRBV30 with TRBJ1-1, with TRBD1 identical over 8 bases. Germline assignment: CDR1 GTSNPN and CDR2 SVGIG (reference sequence). This CDR3 contains 15 residues. Trimming at V came to 4 bases and at J to 0 bases, leaving 7 bases not matched to a gene. In nucleotides, the CDR3 is TGTGCCTGGACCCGAGGACAGGGCATGAACACTGAAGCTTTCTTT. Encoded protein: CAWTRGQGMNTEAFF.

This sequence joins TRBV11-2 and TRBJ1-1, with a tentative D call TRBD1 (5 bases). Between the trimmed V and J ends, which lost 2 bases and 7 bases, there was a span of 11 bases. Germline CDR1 and CDR2: SGHAT and FQNNGV. The length of the CDR3 is 13 residues. CDR3 protein: CASSLRRGGEAFF. DNA of the CDR3: TGTGCCAGCAGCTTAAGACGGGGGGGTGAAGCTTTCTTT.

This clone was observed once. This chain links TRBV5-1 with TRBJ2-1, with D possibly matching TRBD2 (5 bases). CDR1 is SGHRS, CDR2 YFSETQ, per germline. CDR3 length: 13 amino acids. The V end was cut by 3 bases, the J end by 7 bases, with 11 bases between. In DNA, the CDR3 is TGCGCCAGCAGCTCCTCTAGCTATAATGAGCAGTTCTTC. Translating it yields CASSSSSYNEQFF.

The chain links TRBV25-1 to TRBJ2-1; 7 nucleotides agree with TRBD2. The CDR3 is made up of 15 amino acids. Germline CDR1 MGHDK, CDR2 SYGVNS. V was pared by 9 bases and J by 0 bases, with 8 bases of the junction left unmatched. As DNA, the CDR3 is TGTGCCAGTCTGGGAGGGTCCAGCTCCTACAATGAGCAGTTCTTC. Amino acids: CASLGGSSSYNEQFF.

Remarks on this clone: Germline is not matched at one junction end, which may reflect a read error. The chain employs TRBV29-1 and TRBJ2-5; D ambiguous. The V gene's germline CDR1 is SQVTM and CDR2 ANQGSEA. The CDR3 is 14 amino acids. The CDR3 DNA follows: TGCAGCGCTATAACGGCCAGCAGACAAGGGACCCAGTACTTC. Translated, it gives CSAITASRQGTQYF.

The J gene is TRBJ1-6, the V gene TRBV5-6, with 8 bases identical to TRBD1. V shed 2 bases and J 0 bases; nucleotides not matched to a gene: 1. The germline V gene encodes CDR1 SGHDT and CDR2 YYEEEE. The CDR3 is made up of 16 amino acids. The CDR3 reads CASSFDRGSYNSPLHF. The DNA of the CDR3 is TGTGCCAGCAGCTTCGACAGGGGCTCCTATAATTCACCCCTCCACTTT.

This sequence joins TRBV10-1 and TRBJ2-7; tentative D call: TRBD2 (6 bases). V lost 3 bases and J 6 bases, leaving 9 bases between the germline ends. Germline CDR1 and CDR2: WNHNN and SYGVQD (reference sequence). This CDR3 is built from 12 residues. DNA for the CDR3: TGCGCCAGCAGTGATGGAGGGGTCGAGCAGTACTTC. It encodes CASSDGGVEQYF.

This clone was recorded many times. The genes are TRBV19 and TRBJ1-2; the D is unclear. The CDR3 has 13 amino acids. Looked up from germline, CDR1 is LNHDA and CDR2 is SQIVND (reference sequence). Trimming shortened V by 11 bases and J by 2 bases, and 15 bases separated the two germline ends. The CDR3 sequence: CASRRGLNYGYTF. The CDR3 DNA follows: TGTGCCTCCAGGCGGGGATTAAACTATGGCTACACCTTC.

The V gene is TRBV25-1, the J gene TRBJ1-2, with 8 positions matching TRBD1. Germline assignment: CDR1 MGHDK and CDR2 SYGVNS. V trimming: 5 bases; J trimming: 6 bases; junction bases outside the gene matches: 8. The CDR3 consists of 14 residues. In DNA form, the CDR3 reads TGTGCCAGCAGTCCCTTTGACAGGGGAGATGGCTACACCTTC. As protein: CASSPFDRGDGYTF.

The chain is built from TRBV4-2 and TRBJ2-7, with TRBD1 identical over 7 bases. After removal of 3 bases from V and 3 bases from J, the junction contained 11 bases not matched to a gene. Germline V gives CDR1 LGHNA, CDR2 YNFKEQ. The CDR3 has 16 residues. The CDR3 DNA is TGTGCCAGCAGCCAGTCGGTGGGACAGATATTCTACGAGCAGTACTTC. As protein: CASSQSVGQIFYEQYF.

This clone has only a few counts. The rearrangement links TRBV4-2 to TRBJ1-5, with a possible D match to TRBD1 (5 bases). Trimming took off 6 bases at V and 4 bases at J, with 10 bases between the two ends. The CDR3 covers 13 residues. Germline assignment: CDR1 LGHNA and CDR2 YNFKEQ. CDR3 in amino acids: CASRGGSNQPQHF. Written as DNA, the CDR3 is TGTGCCAGCAGGGGGGGGAGTAATCAGCCCCAGCATTTT.

This chain uses TRBV18 with TRBJ1-5; the D gene is possibly TRBD1 (6 bases). V was clipped by 4 bases and J by 5 bases, with 15 bases between them. The CDR3 is 15 residues long. The germline CDR1 and CDR2 sequences are KGHSH and LQKENI. The CDR3 coding sequence is TGTGCCAGCTCACAAATACGACAGGAACATCAGCCCCAGCATTTT. Translating it yields CASSQIRQEHQPQHF.

This clone was seen a single time. V gene TRBV2 combines with J gene TRBJ2-2; TRBD1 matches at 7 bases. The CDR3 is made up of 14 amino acids. V was clipped by 4 bases and J by 2 bases; unmatched bases: 1. Germline lookup yields CDR1 SNHLY and CDR2 FYNNEI. This CDR3 reads CASSGDSNTGELFF. Here the CDR3 DNA reads TGTGCCAGCAGTGGGGACAGCAACACCGGGGAGCTGTTTTTT.

This sequence joins TRBV18 and TRBJ2-7; 7 bases fit TRBD1. The V gene end was trimmed by 6 bases and the J gene end by 4 bases; junction bases not matched to a gene: 9. Germline V lookup: CDR1 KGHSH, CDR2 LQKENI. CDR3 length: 14 residues. This CDR3 is CASSDRAPGYEQYF. Written as DNA, the CDR3 is TGTGCCAGCTCCGACAGGGCCCCTGGGTACGAGCAGTACTTC.

The chain has TRBV7-7 and TRBJ2-1; perhaps TRBD1 as D (5 bases). V gave up 1 base and J gave up 4 bases, with 8 bases separating them. The CDR3 covers 14 residues. From germline, CDR1 is SSHAT and CDR2 FNYEAQ (reference sequence). This CDR3 reads CASSLGTPYNEQFF. As DNA, the CDR3 is TGTGCCAGCAGCTTAGGGACACCGTACAATGAGCAGTTCTTC.

The count of this clone is one. The V gene is TRBV7-3, the J gene TRBJ2-1; a weak D match, TRBD2 (5 bases). The CDR3 loop spans 15 amino acids. Germline CDR1 is SGHTA and CDR2 is FQGTGA. Between the trimmed V and J ends, which lost 0 bases and 0 bases, there was a span of 6 bases. The CDR3 bases are TGTGCCAGCAGCTTAACTACTAGCTCCTACAATGAGCAGTTCTTC. It codes for CASSLTTSSYNEQFF.

This chain uses TRBV2 with TRBJ1-5, with 9 bases identical to TRBD1. Germline V gene sequence: CDR1 SNHLY, CDR2 FYNNEI. The ends lost 7 bases at V and 6 bases at J; junction bases unmatched: 4. The CDR3 covers 13 residues. The CDR3 sequence is CASMGQGGQPQHF. DNA of the CDR3: TGTGCCAGCATGGGACAGGGCGGTCAGCCCCAGCATTTT.

The chain uses TRBV18 and TRBJ2-7; no clear D. The germline V and J ends were trimmed by 3 bases and 0 bases, with 12 bases remaining between them. Germline V gene sequence: CDR1 KGHSH, CDR2 LQKENI. CDR3 length: 15 residues. CDR3 loop: CASSPRVGSSYEQYF. The CDR3 DNA reads as TGTGCCAGCTCACCTAGAGTGGGCAGCTCCTACGAGCAGTACTTC.

This clone was found a few times. The chain employs TRBV11-2 and TRBJ1-5; 7 bases agree with TRBD1. The CDR3 is 15 residues long. Germline values: CDR1 SGHAT, CDR2 FQNNGV. V was pared by 5 bases and J by 2 bases, with 6 bases of the junction left unmatched. The CDR3 nucleotides are TGTGCCAGCAGCCCAGGGGGTGAGGGCAATCAGCCCCAGCATTTT. As protein: CASSPGGEGNQPQHF.

The chain has TRBV6-5 and TRBJ2-1; maybe TRBD1 (6 bases). This CDR3 has 14 amino acids. Per the germline V gene, CDR1 is MNHEY and CDR2 is SVGAGI. V gave up 7 bases and J gave up 4 bases, with 14 bases separating them. The DNA of the CDR3 is TGTGCCAGCAACGAAAGAGGGGGATACAATGAGCAGTTCTTC. Protein: CASNERGGYNEQFF.

The rearrangement links TRBV10-2 to TRBJ1-2; 7 positions match TRBD1. Germline CDR1 is WSHSY and CDR2 is SAAADI. The CDR3 is made up of 14 amino acids. The trim removed 0 bases at V and 6 bases at J, leaving 4 bases unmatched. CDR3 nucleotides: TGCGCCAGCAGTGAGTCTGGAGGGGGCCATGGCTACACCTTC. Translation gives CASSESGGGHGYTF.

This rearrangement joins TRBV6-6 to TRBJ1-4; tentatively, D is TRBD1 (6 bases). The germline CDR1 and CDR2 sequences are MNHNY and SVGAGI (reference sequence). V lost 6 bases, J lost 0 bases, and 11 bases lay in between. The CDR3 runs 15 residues. The CDR3 nucleotides read TGTGCCAGCAGCAGAGGACAGACAACTAATGAAAAACTGTTTTTT. Its translation: CASSRGQTTNEKLFF.

The genes are TRBV19 and TRBJ1-1; D gene ambiguous. Germline assignment: CDR1 LNHDA and CDR2 SQIVND (reference sequence). Trimming pared 9 bases from V and 4 bases from J, leaving 18 bases between. This CDR3 has 14 residues. DNA for the CDR3: TGTGCCAGCGTCGGCGGGGTAGAGAGCACTGAAGCTTTCTTT. Encoded protein: CASVGGVESTEAFF.

V gene TRBV19 combines with J gene TRBJ1-2; D is unclear. The CDR3 has 11 amino acids. Per the germline V gene, CDR1 is LNHDA and CDR2 is SQIVND (reference sequence). V gave up 5 bases and J gave up 8 bases, with 9 bases separating them. The DNA of the CDR3 is TGTGCCAGTAGTGCGGATGGGGGCTACACCTTC. It translates to CASSADGGYTF.

This sequence joins TRBV7-9 and TRBJ2-3; perhaps TRBD2 as D (6 bases). The CDR3 contains 16 residues. Germline lookup yields CDR1 SEHNR and CDR2 FQNEAQ (reference sequence). Trimming shortened V by 5 bases and J by 1 base, and 16 bases separated the two germline ends. This CDR3 reads CASSPGLHQGTDTQYF. CDR3 coding DNA: TGTGCCAGCAGCCCAGGACTACACCAAGGCACAGATACGCAGTATTTT. Full variable domain (missing parts from reference TRBV7-9 and TRBJ2-3): DTGVSQNPRHKITKRGQNVTFRCDPISEHNRLYWYRQTLGQGPEFLTYFQNEAQLEKSRLLSDRFSAERPKGSFSTLEIQRTEQGDSAMYLCASSPGLHQGTDTQYFGPGTRLTVL.

In the case of this clone: The same CDR3 is also encoded by other DNA sequences in this sample. The chain couples TRBV25-1 to TRBJ2-2; the match to TRBD2 covers 7 bases. The germline V gene encodes CDR1 MGHDK and CDR2 SYGVNS. V was clipped by 1 base and J by 4 bases; unmatched bases: 3. The CDR3 sequence is 15 residues long. The CDR3 reads CASSESGGATGELFF. Written as DNA, the CDR3 is TGTGCCAGCAGTGAATCGGGGGGAGCCACCGGGGAGCTGTTTTTT.

The chain is built from TRBV5-1 and TRBJ2-7; 11 bases agree with TRBD1. The length of the CDR3 is 13 residues. Losses at the gene ends were 3 bases for V and 7 bases for J; bases not matched to a gene: 3. Germline assignment: CDR1 SGHRS and CDR2 YFSETQ. The CDR3 bases are TGCGCCAGCAGCTGGGGGACAGGGGGAGAGCAGTACTTC. It encodes CASSWGTGGEQYF.

The chain links TRBV2 to TRBJ1-5; D is undetermined. CDR1 and CDR2 (germline): SNHLY, FYNNEI. The CDR3 runs to 15 residues. The V end lost 6 bases, the J end lost 0 bases, and 12 bases lay between the germline ends. The CDR3 nucleotides read TGTGCCAGCAGGAGAACAGAGTATAGCAATCAGCCCCAGCATTTT. Translated, it gives CASRRTEYSNQPQHF. Drawing the rest from reference TRBV2 and TRBJ1-5, the complete variable domain is EPEVTQTPSHQVTQMGQEVILRCVPISNHLYFYWYRQILGQKVEFLVSFYNNEISEKSEIFDDQFSVERPDGSNFTLKIRSTKLEDSAMYFCASRRTEYSNQPQHFGDGTRLSIL.

With respect to this clone: In the same sample, other DNA sequences code for this CDR3. The chain links TRBV6-5 to TRBJ2-6; tentative D call: TRBD2 (5 bases). V dropped 3 bases and J dropped 0 bases, with 9 bases sitting between them. CDR3 length: 16 residues. Germline V gene lookup returns CDR1 MNHEY and CDR2 SVGAGI. CDR3 residues: CASSYRRSSGANVLTF. The CDR3 DNA reads as TGTGCCAGCAGTTATCGGAGGAGCTCTGGGGCCAACGTCCTGACTTTC.

This clone was recorded a few times. This sequence joins TRBV27 and TRBJ1-1, with no clear D. Trimming took off 3 bases at V and 3 bases at J, with 14 bases between the two ends. Germline loops: CDR1 MNHEY, CDR2 SMNVEV (reference sequence). The CDR3 runs to 15 residues. The CDR3 here is CASSFPGRRYTEAFF. The CDR3 DNA is TGTGCCAGCAGTTTCCCCGGGAGAAGGTACACTGAAGCTTTCTTT.